The entry that follows covers one T cell receptor beta chain sequence. The target antigen is unknown. These data are taken from a study of OX40 agonist ivuxolimab in advanced cancers. General study points: CD4+ and CD8+ blood T cells expanded clonally by week 6 at 0.1 to 3.0 mg/kg. Specificity for antigen went undetermined in the expanded peripheral T cells. In the 0.1-3.0 mg/kg groups, partial responders showed among the lowest expansion.

Samples were taken at baseline and on day 1 of cycles 4 and 7. V shed 3 bases and J shed 3 bases, with 9 bases lying between them. This CDR3 has 14 residues. Germline assignment: CDR1 SGHVS and CDR2 FQNEAQ. Clones were sequenced by immunoSEQ multiplex PCR, and TCRdb holds only the in-frame ones, with some missing. Counted here are 89,000 or so clones, approximately 86% occurring once; the ten biggest clones make up 0.75% to 0.95%. This material consisted of CD4+ or CD8+ T cells sorted from blood, taken in a trial of the OX40 agonist ivuxolimab. The chain links TRBV7-8 to TRBJ2-4; D gene uncertain. The TCR originated in an adult with an advanced solid tumor such as melanoma, head and neck, liver or kidney cancer. CDR3 sequence: CASSFLGIKNIQYF. CDR3 in DNA: TGTGCCAGCAGCTTTTTGGGCATCAAAAACATTCAGTACTTC.